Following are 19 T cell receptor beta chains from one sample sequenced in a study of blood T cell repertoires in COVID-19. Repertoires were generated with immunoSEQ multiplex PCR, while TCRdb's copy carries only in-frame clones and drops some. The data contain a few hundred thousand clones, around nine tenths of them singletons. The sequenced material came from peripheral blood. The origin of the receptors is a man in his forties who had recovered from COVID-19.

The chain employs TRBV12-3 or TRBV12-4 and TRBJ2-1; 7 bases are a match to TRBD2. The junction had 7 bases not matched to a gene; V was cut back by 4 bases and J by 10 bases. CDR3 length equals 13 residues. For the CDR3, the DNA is TGTGCCAGCAGTTCCCAGACTAGCAGCGAGCAGTTCTTC. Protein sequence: CASSSQTSSEQFF.

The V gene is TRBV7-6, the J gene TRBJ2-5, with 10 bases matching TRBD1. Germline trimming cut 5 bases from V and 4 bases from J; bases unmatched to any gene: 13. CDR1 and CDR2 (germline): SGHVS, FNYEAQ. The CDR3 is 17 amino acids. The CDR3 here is CASSLPGQGIDRETQYF. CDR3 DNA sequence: TGTGCCAGCAGCCTACCGGGACAGGGGATCGATAGAGAGACCCAGTACTTC.

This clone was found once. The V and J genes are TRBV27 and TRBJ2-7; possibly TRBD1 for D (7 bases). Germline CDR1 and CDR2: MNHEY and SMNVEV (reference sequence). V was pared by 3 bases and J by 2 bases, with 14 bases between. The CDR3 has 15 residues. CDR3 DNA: TGTGCCAGCAGTTTCGGCCCAGGGGGGACCTACGAGCAGTACTTC. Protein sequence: CASSFGPGGTYEQYF.

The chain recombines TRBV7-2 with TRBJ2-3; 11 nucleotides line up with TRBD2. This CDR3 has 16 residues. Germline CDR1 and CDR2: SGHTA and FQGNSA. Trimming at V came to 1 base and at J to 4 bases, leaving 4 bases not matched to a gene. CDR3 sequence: CASSLVVSGRADTQYF. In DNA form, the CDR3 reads TGTGCCAGCAGCTTAGTGGTTAGCGGGAGGGCAGATACGCAGTATTTT.

The CDR3 spells CASSRTSGGGNSYEQYF. In DNA form, the CDR3 reads TGTGCCAGCAGCCGGACTAGCGGGGGGGGAAATTCCTACGAGCAGTACTTC. V usage is TRBV7-2 and J usage is TRBJ2-7, with 15 bases that match TRBD2. The CDR3 has 17 amino acids. Per germline, CDR1 SGHTA and CDR2 FQGNSA. V shed 5 bases and J 1 base; nucleotides not matched to a gene: 6.

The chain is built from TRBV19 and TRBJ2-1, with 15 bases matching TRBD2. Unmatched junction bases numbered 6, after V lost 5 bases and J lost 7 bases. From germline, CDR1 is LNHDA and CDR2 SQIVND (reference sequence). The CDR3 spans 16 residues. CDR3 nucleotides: TGTGCCAGTAGTCGGACTAGCGGGAGGGCCGGGAATGAGCAGTTCTTC. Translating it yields CASSRTSGRAGNEQFF.

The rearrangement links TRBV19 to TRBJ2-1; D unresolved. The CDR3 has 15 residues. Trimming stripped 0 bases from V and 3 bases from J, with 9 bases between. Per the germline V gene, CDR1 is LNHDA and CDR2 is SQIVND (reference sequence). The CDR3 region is CASSIDLVRYNEQFF. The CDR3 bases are TGTGCCAGTAGTATAGATCTAGTCCGCTACAATGAGCAGTTCTTC. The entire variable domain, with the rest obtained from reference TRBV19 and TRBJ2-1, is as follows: DGGITQSPKYLFRKEGQNVTLSCEQNLNHDAMYWYRQDPGQGLRLIYYSQIVNDFQKGDIAEGYSVSREKKESFPLTVTSAQKNPTAFYLCASSIDLVRYNEQFFGPGTRLTVL.

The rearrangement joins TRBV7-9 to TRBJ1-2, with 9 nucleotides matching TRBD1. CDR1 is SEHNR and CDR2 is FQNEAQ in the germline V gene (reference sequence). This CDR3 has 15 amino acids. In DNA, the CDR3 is TGTGCGAGCGGACAGGGGAGGGCTTTAGGCTATGGCTACACCTTC. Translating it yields CASGQGRALGYGYTF.

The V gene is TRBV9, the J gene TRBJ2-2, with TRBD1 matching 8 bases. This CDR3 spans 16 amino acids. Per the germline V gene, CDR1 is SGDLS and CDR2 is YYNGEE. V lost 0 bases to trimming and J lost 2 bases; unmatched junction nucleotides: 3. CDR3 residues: CASSVGSGGNTGELFF. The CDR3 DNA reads TGTGCCAGCAGCGTAGGCTCAGGGGGCAACACCGGGGAGCTGTTTTTT.

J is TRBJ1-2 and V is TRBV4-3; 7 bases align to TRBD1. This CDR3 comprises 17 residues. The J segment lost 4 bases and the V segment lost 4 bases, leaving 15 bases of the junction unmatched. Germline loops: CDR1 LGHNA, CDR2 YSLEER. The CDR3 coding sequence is TGCGCCAGCAGCCCCCAGCTCATGCCGGGACAGATCTATGGCTACACCTTC. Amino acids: CASSPQLMPGQIYGYTF.

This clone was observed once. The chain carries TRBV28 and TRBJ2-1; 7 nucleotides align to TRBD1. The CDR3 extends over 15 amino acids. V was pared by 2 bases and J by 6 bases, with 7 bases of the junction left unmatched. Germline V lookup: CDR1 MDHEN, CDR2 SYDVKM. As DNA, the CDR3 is TGTGCCAGCAGTTTAATCCAGGACAGGTCCAATGAGCAGTTCTTC. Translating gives CASSLIQDRSNEQFF.

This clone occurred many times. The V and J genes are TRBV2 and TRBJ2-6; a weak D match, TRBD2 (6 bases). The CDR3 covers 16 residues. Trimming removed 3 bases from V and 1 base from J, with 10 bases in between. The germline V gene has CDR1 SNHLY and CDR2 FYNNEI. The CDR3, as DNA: TGTGCCAGCAGTGAGAGGCGGGGATCTGGGGCCAACGTCCTGACTTTC. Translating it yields CASSERRGSGANVLTF.

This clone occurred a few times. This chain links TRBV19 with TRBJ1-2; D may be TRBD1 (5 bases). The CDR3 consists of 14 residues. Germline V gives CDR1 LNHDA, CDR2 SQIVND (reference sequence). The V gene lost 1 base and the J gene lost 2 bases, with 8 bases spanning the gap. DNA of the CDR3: TGTGCCAGTAGTATAGCGGGGGAAAACTATGGCTACACCTTC. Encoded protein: CASSIAGENYGYTF.

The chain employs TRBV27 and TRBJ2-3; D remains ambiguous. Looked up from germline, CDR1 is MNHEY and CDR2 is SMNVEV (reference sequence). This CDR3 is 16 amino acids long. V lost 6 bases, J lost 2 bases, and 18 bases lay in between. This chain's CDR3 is CASSPWSQAITDTQYF. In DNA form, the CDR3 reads TGTGCCAGCAGCCCCTGGTCCCAGGCGATCACAGATACGCAGTATTTT.

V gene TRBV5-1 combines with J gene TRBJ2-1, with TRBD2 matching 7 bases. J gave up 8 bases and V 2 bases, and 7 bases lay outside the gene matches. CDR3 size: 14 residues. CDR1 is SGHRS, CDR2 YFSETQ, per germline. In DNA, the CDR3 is TGCGCCAGCAGCTTTGGGAGCGGGGACCATGAGCAGTTCTTC. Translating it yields CASSFGSGDHEQFF.

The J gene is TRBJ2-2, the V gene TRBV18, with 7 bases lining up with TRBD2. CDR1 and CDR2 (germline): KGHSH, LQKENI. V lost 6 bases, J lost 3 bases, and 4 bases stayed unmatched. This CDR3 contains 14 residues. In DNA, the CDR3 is TGTGCCAGCTCGGGGCTAGCGGACACCGGGGAGCTGTTTTTT. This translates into CASSGLADTGELFF.

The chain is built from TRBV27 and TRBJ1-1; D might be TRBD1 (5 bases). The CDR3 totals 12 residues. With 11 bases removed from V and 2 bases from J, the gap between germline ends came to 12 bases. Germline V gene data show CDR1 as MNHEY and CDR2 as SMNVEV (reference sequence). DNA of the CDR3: TGTGCCTCGGGGGAGCGAAACACTGAAGCTTTCTTT. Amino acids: CASGERNTEAFF.

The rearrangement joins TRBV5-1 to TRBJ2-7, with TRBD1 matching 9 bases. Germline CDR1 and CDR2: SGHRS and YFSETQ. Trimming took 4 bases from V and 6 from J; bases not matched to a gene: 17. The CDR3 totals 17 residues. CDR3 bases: TGCGCCAGCAGCCCCGGGACAGGGCATTCCGCTGTATTCGAGCAGTACTTC. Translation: CASSPGTGHSAVFEQYF.

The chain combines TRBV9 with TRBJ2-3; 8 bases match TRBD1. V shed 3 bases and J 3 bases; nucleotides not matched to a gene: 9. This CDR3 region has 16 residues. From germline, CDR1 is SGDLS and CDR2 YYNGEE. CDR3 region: CASSDEDRVGTDTQYF. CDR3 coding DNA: TGTGCCAGCAGCGATGAGGACAGGGTGGGGACAGATACGCAGTATTTT.